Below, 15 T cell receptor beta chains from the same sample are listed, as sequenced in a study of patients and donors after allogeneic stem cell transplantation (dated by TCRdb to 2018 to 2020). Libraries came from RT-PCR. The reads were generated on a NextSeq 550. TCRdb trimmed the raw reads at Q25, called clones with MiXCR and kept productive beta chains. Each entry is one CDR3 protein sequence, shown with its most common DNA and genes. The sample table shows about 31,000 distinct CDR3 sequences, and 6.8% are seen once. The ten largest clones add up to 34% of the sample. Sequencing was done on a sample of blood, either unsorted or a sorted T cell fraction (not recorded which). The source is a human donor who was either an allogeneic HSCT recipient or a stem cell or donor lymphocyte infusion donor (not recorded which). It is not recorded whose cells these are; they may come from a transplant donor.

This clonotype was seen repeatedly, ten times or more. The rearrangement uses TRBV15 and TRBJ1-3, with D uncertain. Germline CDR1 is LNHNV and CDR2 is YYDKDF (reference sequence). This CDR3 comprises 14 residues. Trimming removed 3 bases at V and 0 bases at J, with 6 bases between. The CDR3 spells CATSSLSSGNTIYF. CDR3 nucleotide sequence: TGTGCCACCAGCAGTTTGAGCTCTGGAAACACCATATATTTT. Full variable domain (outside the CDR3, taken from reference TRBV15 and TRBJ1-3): DAMVIQNPRYQVTQFGKPVTLSCSQTLNHNVMYWYQQKSSQAPKLLFHYYDKDFNNEADTPDNFQSRRPNTSFCFLDIRSPGLGDTAMYLCATSSLSSGNTIYFGEGSWLTVV.

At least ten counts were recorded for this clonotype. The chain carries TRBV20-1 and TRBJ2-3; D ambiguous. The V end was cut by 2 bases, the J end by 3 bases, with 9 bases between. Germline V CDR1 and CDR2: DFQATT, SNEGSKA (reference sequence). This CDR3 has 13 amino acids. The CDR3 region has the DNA TGCAGTGCTAGATTATCCGGGACAGATACGCAGTATTTT. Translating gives CSARLSGTDTQYF.

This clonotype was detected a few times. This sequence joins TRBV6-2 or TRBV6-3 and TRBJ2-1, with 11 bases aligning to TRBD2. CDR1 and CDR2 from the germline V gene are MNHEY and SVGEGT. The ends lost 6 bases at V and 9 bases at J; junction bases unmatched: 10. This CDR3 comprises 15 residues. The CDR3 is CASRIIAGGPSEQFF. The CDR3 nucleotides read TGTGCCAGCAGAATCATAGCGGGAGGGCCGAGTGAGCAGTTCTTC.

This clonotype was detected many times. The CDR3 nucleotides are TGTGCCAGCCGACGACAGGGGGGAGAGACCCAGTACTTC. This sequence encodes CASRRQGGETQYF. The rearrangement links TRBV7-9 to TRBJ2-5; 9 bases are shared with TRBD1. Looked up from germline, CDR1 is SEHNR and CDR2 is FQNEAQ (reference sequence). V lost 8 bases and J lost 4; bases outside the gene matches: 5. This CDR3 comprises 13 residues.

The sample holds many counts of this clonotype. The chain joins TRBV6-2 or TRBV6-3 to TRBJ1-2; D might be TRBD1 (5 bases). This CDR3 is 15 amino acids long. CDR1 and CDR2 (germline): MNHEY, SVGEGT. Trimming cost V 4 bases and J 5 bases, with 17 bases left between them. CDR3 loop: CASSLRRQPLYGYTF. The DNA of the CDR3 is TGTGCCAGCAGTTTAAGGAGACAGCCACTTTATGGCTACACCTTC.

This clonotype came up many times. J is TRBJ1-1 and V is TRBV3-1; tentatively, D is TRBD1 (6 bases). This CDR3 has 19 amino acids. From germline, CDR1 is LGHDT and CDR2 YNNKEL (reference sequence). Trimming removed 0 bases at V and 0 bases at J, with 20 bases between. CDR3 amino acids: CASSQDVLGGGSMNTEAFF. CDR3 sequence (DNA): TGTGCCAGCAGCCAAGATGTCCTAGGGGGGGGTTCAATGAACACTGAAGCTTTCTTT.

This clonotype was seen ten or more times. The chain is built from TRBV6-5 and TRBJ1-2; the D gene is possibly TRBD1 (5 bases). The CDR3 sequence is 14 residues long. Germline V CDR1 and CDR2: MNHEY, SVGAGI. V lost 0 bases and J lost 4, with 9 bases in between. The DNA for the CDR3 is TGTGCCAGCAGTTACTCAACGCAGGGCTATGGCTACACCTTC. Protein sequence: CASSYSTQGYGYTF.

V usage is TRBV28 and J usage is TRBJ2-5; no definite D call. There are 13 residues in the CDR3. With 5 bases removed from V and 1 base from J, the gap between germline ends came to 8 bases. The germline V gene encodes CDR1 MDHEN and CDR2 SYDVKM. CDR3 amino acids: CASSSPPQETQYF. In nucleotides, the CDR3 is TGTGCCAGCAGTAGTCCTCCCCAAGAGACCCAGTACTTC.

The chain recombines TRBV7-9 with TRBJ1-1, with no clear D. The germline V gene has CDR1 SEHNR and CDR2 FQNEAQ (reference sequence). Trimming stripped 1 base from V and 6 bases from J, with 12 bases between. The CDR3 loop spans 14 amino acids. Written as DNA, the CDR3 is TGTGCCAGCAGCTTAGACCTGGGTCGGGCTGAAGCTTTCTTT. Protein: CASSLDLGRAEAFF. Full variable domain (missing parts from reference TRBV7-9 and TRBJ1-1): DTGVSQNPRHKITKRGQNVTFRCDPISEHNRLYWYRQTLGQGPEFLTYFQNEAQLEKSRLLSDRFSAERPKGSFSTLEIQRTEQGDSAMYLCASSLDLGRAEAFFGQGTRLTVV.

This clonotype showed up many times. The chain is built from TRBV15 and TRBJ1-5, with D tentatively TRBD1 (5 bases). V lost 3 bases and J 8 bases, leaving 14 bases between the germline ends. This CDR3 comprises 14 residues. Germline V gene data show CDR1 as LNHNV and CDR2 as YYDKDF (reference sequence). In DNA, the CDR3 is TGTGCCACCAGCAGGGGCGGGGCCTGGGAGCCCCAGCATTTT. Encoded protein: CATSRGGAWEPQHF.

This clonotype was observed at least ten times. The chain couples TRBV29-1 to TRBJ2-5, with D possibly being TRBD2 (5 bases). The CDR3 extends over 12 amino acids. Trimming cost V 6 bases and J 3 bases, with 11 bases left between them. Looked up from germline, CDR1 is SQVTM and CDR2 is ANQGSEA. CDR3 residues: CSVGGWEETQYF. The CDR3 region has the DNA TGCAGCGTCGGAGGATGGGAAGAGACCCAGTACTTC.

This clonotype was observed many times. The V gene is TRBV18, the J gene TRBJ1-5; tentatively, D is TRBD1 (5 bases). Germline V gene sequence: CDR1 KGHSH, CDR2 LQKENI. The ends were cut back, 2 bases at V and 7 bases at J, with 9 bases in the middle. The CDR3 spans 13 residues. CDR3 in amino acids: CASSPGQDQPQHF. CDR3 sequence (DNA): TGTGCCAGCTCACCAGGACAAGACCAGCCCCAGCATTTT.

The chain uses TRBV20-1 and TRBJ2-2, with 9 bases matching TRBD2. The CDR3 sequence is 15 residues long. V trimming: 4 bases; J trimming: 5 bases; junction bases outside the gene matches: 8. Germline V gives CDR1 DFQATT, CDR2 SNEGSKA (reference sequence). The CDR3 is CSATRLAGSTGELFF. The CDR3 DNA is TGCAGTGCTACCAGGCTAGCGGGATCAACCGGGGAGCTGTTTTTT.

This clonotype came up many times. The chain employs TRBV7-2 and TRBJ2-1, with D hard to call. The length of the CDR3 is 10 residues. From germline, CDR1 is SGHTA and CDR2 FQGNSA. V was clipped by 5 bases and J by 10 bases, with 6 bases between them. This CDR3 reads CASSLKEQFF. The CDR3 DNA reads TGTGCCAGCAGCCTAAAAGAGCAGTTCTTC.

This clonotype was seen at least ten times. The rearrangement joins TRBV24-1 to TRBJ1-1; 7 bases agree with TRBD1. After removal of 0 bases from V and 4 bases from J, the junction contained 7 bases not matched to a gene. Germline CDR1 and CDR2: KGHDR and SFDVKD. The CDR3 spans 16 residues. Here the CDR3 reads CATSDLNDRVVTEAFF. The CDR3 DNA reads TGTGCCACCAGTGATTTGAACGACAGGGTGGTCACTGAAGCTTTCTTT.